This TCR beta chain was found in a study of neurological immune-mediated disorders. Study-level findings and limits: No expanded-clone CDR3 amino acid sequence recurred across subjects, suggesting private TCR-beta repertoires.

TCRdb re-called the 5' RACE reads with MiXCR, one entry per CDR3 protein. The repertoire holds 70,000 or so distinct CDR3 sequences, 3% to 4% seen once, with 5.2% in the top ten. This clonotype was seen repeatedly, ten times or more. Its antigen is not known. The sample taken for sequencing was PBMCs. The TCR originated in a woman in her fifties or sixties with multiple sclerosis.

CDR3 in amino acids: CASSLGGYNEQFF. The CDR3 DNA follows: TGCGCCAGCAGCTTGGGCGGCTACAATGAGCAGTTCTTC. The rearrangement uses TRBV5-1 and TRBJ2-1, with D unresolved. CDR3 length equals 13 residues. With 0 bases removed from V and 3 bases from J, the gap between germline ends came to 4 bases. Germline loops: CDR1 SGHRS, CDR2 YFSETQ.